This T cell receptor (beta chain) is drawn from a study of T cells in Graves' hyperthyroidism and ophthalmopathy. This clonotype was seen at least ten times. V was clipped by 4 bases and J by 4 bases, with 10 bases between them. Germline values: CDR1 SQVTM, CDR2 ANQGSEA. CDR3 length: 12 amino acids. Amplification yielded TCR beta CDR3 regions, with RNA transcripts as the source. Using the HTBI primer set, a first-round RT-PCR was run on the TCR CDR3. TCRdb called the multiplex PCR reads again in MiXCR, with one record for every CDR3 protein. The sample carries under 400,000 distinct CDR3 sequences, roughly a fifth recorded once.

Sequencing was carried out using blood. The chain carries TRBV29-1 and TRBJ2-5; no clear D. The source of this sequence is a woman between 45 and 65 years old with Graves' hyperthyroidism. CDR3 coding DNA: TGCAGCGTTGCGACATCGGGAGAGACCCAGTACTTC. Residues: CSVATSGETQYF.